This T cell receptor beta chain was identified in a study of T cells expressing NK-cell markers. Regarding this clonotype: What it binds is unknown.

The CDR3 sequence is 15 residues long. Germline assignment: CDR1 LNHNV and CDR2 YYDKDF (reference sequence). Points from the study as a whole: Six or seven donors had dominant NKG2C+ clonotypes that comprised about 1.0-8% of their CD8+ T cells.

TCRdb derives one entry per CDR3 protein from the 5' RACE reads, leaving out DNA. This sample's table has roughly 390,000 distinct CDR3 sequences. This sequence originates from a woman aged 50 to 60 in good health. The sequenced material came from blood T cells: a sorted CD56 or NKG2C T cell subset, CD4+ or CD8+ T cells, or bulk PBMC T cells (not recorded which). This chain uses TRBV15 with TRBJ2-7; TCRdb's D call, TRBD1, is unchecked because there is no DNA. The CDR3: CATSREQGGSYEQYF. Drawing the rest from reference TRBV15 and TRBJ2-7, the complete variable domain is DAMVIQNPRYQVTQFGKPVTLSCSQTLNHNVMYWYQQKSSQAPKLLFHYYDKDFNNEADTPDNFQSRRPNTSFCFLDIRSPGLGDTAMYLCATSREQGGSYEQYFGPGTRLTVT.